This T cell receptor beta chain was recovered during a study of blood T cell repertoires in COVID-19. About the research overall: In each case, the material was cDNA or gDNA derived from T cells, B-cell-depleted T cells, or PBMCs.

TCRdb keeps only in-frame clones here, not all; method: immunoSEQ multiplex PCR. The repertoire includes 200,000 or so clones, roughly 80% of them detected once, and 15% to 20% sits in the top ten. After removal of 1 base from V and 0 bases from J, the junction contained 1 base not matched to a gene. Germline V lookup: CDR1 SGHNT, CDR2 YENEEA. The CDR3 contains 15 residues. This TCR was recovered from a human donor in a cohort sampled during active COVID-19. What was sequenced was peripheral blood. This chain connects TRBV11-3 to TRBJ2-3, with 7 nucleotides matching TRBD2. The DNA of the CDR3 is TGTGCCAGCAGCTTAGGTAGCGGGAGCACAGATACGCAGTATTTT. Encoded protein: CASSLGSGSTDTQYF.